The clone carrying this T cell receptor (beta chain) occurred many times. Its antigen is as yet unknown. The data were obtained in a study of T cells in Graves' hyperthyroidism and ophthalmopathy. About the research overall: Peripheral blood was obtained at initial diagnosis, preceding any treatment. Overall study results and limits: The majority of expanded thyroid clonotypes above 0.001 also appeared in blood.

The CDR3 spans 15 residues. The junction had 7 bases not matched to a gene; V was cut back by 6 bases and J by 2 bases. The germline V gene has CDR1 MDHEN and CDR2 SYDVKM. There were TCR beta CDR3 regions amplified from RNA transcripts. The study used the HTBI primer set for a first-round RT-PCR of the TCR CDR3. TCRdb re-derived calls from the multiplex PCR reads in MiXCR, one entry per CDR3 protein. The data hold about 590,000 distinct CDR3 sequences, with around 14% observed a single time. Patients aged 18 to 65 with hyperthyroidism were newly diagnosed, with duration under 2 months. Diagnoses used clinical symptoms, serum thyroxine and TRAb, thyroid ultrasound and orbital computed tomography.

The chain uses TRBV28 and TRBJ2-7, with 10 nucleotides matching TRBD2. The clonotype originates from a woman between 25 and 40 years old with Graves' hyperthyroidism. The specimen sequenced was blood. The CDR3 DNA reads as TGTGCCAGCAGGTCTAGCGGGAGCAATACCTACGAGCAGTACTTC. Translation gives CASRSSGSNTYEQYF.